Below, 26 T cell receptor beta chains from the same sample are listed, as sequenced in a study of blood T cell repertoires in COVID-19. Sequencing used immunoSEQ multiplex PCR; TCRdb keeps in-frame clones, though not all of them. The sample consists of approximately 290,000 clones, roughly 91% of them appearing once. The sequencing sample was made of peripheral blood. These receptors all come from a woman aged 25 to 39 with COVID-19, enrolled during active disease.

This chain joins TRBV4-1 and TRBJ2-3; 9 bases are shared with TRBD1. V was pared by 4 bases and J by 3 bases, with 5 bases of the junction left unmatched. The CDR3 extends over 15 amino acids. Germline CDR1 and CDR2: MGHRA and YSYEKL. In nucleotides, the CDR3 is TGCGCCAGCAGCCTCCGGGACAGGGTTACAGATACGCAGTATTTT. Its protein is CASSLRDRVTDTQYF.

The chain uses TRBV3-1 (or the pseudogene TRBV3-2) and TRBJ2-7; possibly TRBD1 for D (6 bases). Germline CDR1 is LGHDT and CDR2 is YNNKEL (reference sequence). This CDR3 comprises 14 residues. Trimming pared 2 bases from V and 1 base from J, leaving 9 bases between. This chain's CDR3 is CASSQQGFSYEQYF. The CDR3 DNA reads as TGTGCCAGCAGCCAACAGGGGTTTTCCTACGAGCAGTACTTC.

The CDR3 loop is CASSPRTSGAISSTDTQYF. The CDR3 DNA is TGTGCCAGCAGCCCGCGAACTAGCGGGGCTATCTCTAGCACAGATACGCAGTATTTT. The chain recombines TRBV7-9 with TRBJ2-3; 10 bases are shared with TRBD2. This CDR3 region has 19 residues. Germline V CDR1 and CDR2: SEHNR, FQNEAQ (reference sequence). J gave up 0 bases and V 5 bases, and 14 bases lay outside the gene matches.

This chain uses TRBV2 with TRBJ2-7; a possible D gene is TRBD2 (6 bases). This CDR3 spans 15 amino acids. The germline V and J ends were trimmed by 5 bases and 0 bases, with 14 bases remaining between them. The germline CDR1 and CDR2 sequences are SNHLY and FYNNEI. The DNA of the CDR3 is TGTGCCAGCAGTCCTAGACTAGAGCCCTCCTACGAGCAGTACTTC. This encodes CASSPRLEPSYEQYF.

This chain links TRBV27 with TRBJ1-6; D is unresolved. The germline V and J ends were trimmed by 5 bases and 10 bases, with 15 bases remaining between them. The CDR3 consists of 14 residues. Germline-derived CDR1 and CDR2 are MNHEY and SMNVEV (reference sequence). Here the CDR3 reads CASSPILGGSPLHF. The CDR3 DNA is TGTGCCAGCAGTCCTATCCTGGGAGGATCACCCCTCCACTTT.

This clone has a single count. The genes are TRBV7-9 and TRBJ2-7; tentatively, D is TRBD2 (5 bases). The CDR3 spans 13 residues. V was trimmed by 5 bases and J by 2 bases, leaving 10 bases between them. Germline-derived CDR1 and CDR2 are SEHNR and FQNEAQ (reference sequence). The CDR3: CASSGRETYEQYF. For the CDR3, the DNA is TGTGCCAGCAGCGGACGGGAAACCTACGAGCAGTACTTC.

The rearrangement links TRBV6-2 or TRBV6-3 to TRBJ1-5; D is ambiguous. Trimming cost V 5 bases and J 7 bases, with 9 bases left between them. Per germline, CDR1 MNHEY and CDR2 SVGEGT. The CDR3 covers 12 residues. The CDR3 DNA sequence: TGTGCCAGCAGTCGAGTGAGCCAGCCCCAGCATTTT. Translated, it gives CASSRVSQPQHF.

V and J are TRBV6-1 and TRBJ2-3; 7 bases agree with TRBD2. Germline-derived CDR1 and CDR2 are MNHNS and SASEGT. Losses at the gene ends were 4 bases for V and 1 base for J; bases not matched to a gene: 14. The CDR3 contains 18 residues. CDR3 in DNA: TGTGCCAGCAGTGCGGGGGGAATGGGAGTAAAAGGCACAGATACGCAGTATTTT. Translating it yields CASSAGGMGVKGTDTQYF.

The table lists this clone with a count of one. This chain's CDR3 is CASSLAQGLGYTF. Here the CDR3 DNA reads TGTGCCAGCAGCTTAGCTCAGGGGTTGGGCTACACCTTC. The rearrangement links TRBV7-2 to TRBJ1-2, with a weak D call TRBD1 (6 bases). The germline V gene has CDR1 SGHTA and CDR2 FQGNSA. The CDR3 contains 13 residues. Trimming removed 0 bases from V and 8 bases from J, with 10 bases in between.

The CDR3 loop reads CASDPTGAYGYTF. CDR3 DNA: TGTGCCAGCGACCCCACAGGGGCCTATGGCTACACCTTC. The chain combines TRBV19 with TRBJ1-2; TRBD1 matches 7 bases. Germline CDR1 LNHDA, CDR2 SQIVND (reference sequence). CDR3 size: 13 residues. V gave up 9 bases and J gave up 4 bases; unmatched junction bases: 8.

The rearrangement uses TRBV18 and TRBJ1-2, with D maybe TRBD1 (6 bases). This CDR3 contains 14 residues. Germline V gene data show CDR1 as KGHSH and CDR2 as LQKENI. V lost 3 bases and J lost 4, with 12 bases in between. The CDR3: CASSPPGESYGYTF. The CDR3 coding sequence is TGTGCCAGCTCACCTCCAGGGGAGAGCTATGGCTACACCTTC.

The chain combines TRBV2 with TRBJ2-2; 9 nucleotides align to TRBD2. J lost 4 bases, V lost 6 bases, and 6 bases had no gene match. The CDR3 runs 15 residues. Germline CDR1 SNHLY, CDR2 FYNNEI. CDR3 coding DNA: TGTGCCAGCAGAAAAGCGGGGGGTTCCACCGGGGAGCTGTTTTTT. The encoded protein is CASRKAGGSTGELFF.

The rearrangement uses TRBV5-1 and TRBJ2-1; perhaps TRBD2 as D (5 bases). The CDR3 consists of 17 residues. V was pared by 5 bases and J by 6 bases, with 24 bases between. Germline CDR1 SGHRS, CDR2 YFSETQ. The CDR3 DNA sequence: TGCGCCAGCAGGTCAAGCATCCTTCCTAGCCCTCCCAATGAGCAGTTCTTC. Protein product: CASRSSILPSPPNEQFF.

The rearrangement joins TRBV29-1 to TRBJ1-2, with D maybe TRBD1 (5 bases). CDR1 is SQVTM and CDR2 is ANQGSEA in the germline V gene. Trimming took off 3 bases at V and 5 bases at J, with 16 bases between the two ends. CDR3 length: 14 amino acids. CDR3 sequence: CSVEPTDRAYGYTF. DNA for the CDR3: TGCAGCGTTGAGCCGACCGACAGAGCGTATGGCTACACCTTC.

V usage is TRBV28 and J usage is TRBJ2-1; D not certain. Germline V CDR1 and CDR2: MDHEN, SYDVKM. Trimming cost V 2 bases and J 9 bases, with 5 bases left between them. The CDR3 has 11 amino acids. CDR3 sequence: CASSLVGEQFF. CDR3 nucleotides: TGTGCCAGCAGTTTAGTCGGTGAGCAGTTCTTC.

About this clone: The identical CDR3 is also encoded by other nucleotide sequences in the sample. The chain links TRBV7-2 to TRBJ2-5; D possibly corresponds to TRBD2 (6 bases). CDR1 SGHTA and CDR2 FQGNSA come from the germline V gene. The CDR3 has 13 amino acids. V was clipped by 5 bases and J by 4 bases, with 11 bases between them. The CDR3 DNA follows: TGTGCCAGCAGCCCTGGGGGGTTAGAGACCCAGTACTTC. Protein product: CASSPGGLETQYF.

This sequence joins TRBV6-4 and TRBJ2-2; TRBD2 matches at 9 bases. Germline trimming cut 8 bases from V and 5 bases from J; bases unmatched to any gene: 3. In germline, CDR1 is MRHNA, CDR2 SNTAGT. This CDR3 is built from 13 residues. CDR3 region: CASHAGGTGELFF. CDR3 coding DNA: TGTGCCAGCCACGCGGGGGGGACCGGGGAGCTGTTTTTT.

This clone was detected only once. The chain uses TRBV7-9 and TRBJ2-5, with 11 bases that match TRBD1. This CDR3 is built from 18 residues. After removal of 6 bases from V and 2 bases from J, the junction contained 14 bases not matched to a gene. In germline, CDR1 is SEHNR, CDR2 FQNEAQ (reference sequence). The CDR3, as DNA: TGTGCCAGCAGACCTTCTCCGGGACAGGGGGGATCTCAAGAGACCCAGTACTTC. Protein: CASRPSPGQGGSQETQYF.

The chain is built from TRBV4-1 and TRBJ1-4; TRBD1 agrees at 7 bases. V trimming: 4 bases; J trimming: 2 bases; junction bases outside the gene matches: 4. The germline V gene has CDR1 MGHRA and CDR2 YSYEKL. The CDR3 is 15 amino acids. The CDR3: CASSPLTGTNEKLFF. The CDR3 DNA reads as TGCGCCAGCAGCCCCTTGACAGGGACTAATGAAAAACTGTTTTTT.

The rearrangement uses TRBV12-3 or TRBV12-4 and TRBJ1-5, with D unresolved. Trimming cost V 4 bases and J 6 bases, with 10 bases left between them. The CDR3 runs to 13 residues. In DNA, the CDR3 is TGTGCCAGCAGTTCCCCTCCTCGTCAGCCCCAGCATTTT. It yields the protein CASSSPPRQPQHF.

The V call is TRBV4-1, the J call TRBJ1-4; 10 nucleotides match TRBD1. V was clipped by 1 base and J by 7 bases; unmatched bases: 3. CDR3 length: 15 residues. Germline V gene data show CDR1 as MGHRA and CDR2 as YSYEKL. The CDR3 loop reads CASSQVGTGVEKLFF. The CDR3 DNA follows: TGCGCCAGCAGCCAAGTTGGGACAGGGGTTGAAAAACTGTTTTTT.

The chain carries TRBV27 and TRBJ1-1; 9 positions match TRBD1. The length of the CDR3 is 13 residues. Germline trimming cut 10 bases from V and 6 bases from J; bases unmatched to any gene: 9. The V gene's germline CDR1 is MNHEY and CDR2 SMNVEV (reference sequence). CDR3 in amino acids: CATATRDRAEAFF. The CDR3 DNA reads as TGTGCCACCGCAACCCGGGACAGGGCTGAAGCTTTCTTT.

The chain employs TRBV2 and TRBJ1-1, with TRBD1 identical over 7 bases. Germline-derived CDR1 and CDR2 are SNHLY and FYNNEI. The CDR3 spans 14 residues. The trim removed 6 bases at V and 5 bases at J, leaving 9 bases unmatched. The CDR3 DNA reads as TGTGCCAGCAGCACACAGGGGTTGATGACTGAAGCTTTCTTT. Its translation is CASSTQGLMTEAFF.

V gene TRBV19 combines with J gene TRBJ2-1; no reliable D call. Germline V gives CDR1 LNHDA, CDR2 SQIVND (reference sequence). Trimming removed 2 bases at V and 6 bases at J, with 5 bases between. This CDR3 is built from 12 residues. CDR3 sequence reads: CASSILTNEQFF. CDR3 in DNA: TGTGCCAGTAGTATACTAACCAATGAGCAGTTCTTC.

The chain couples TRBV27 to TRBJ2-7; perhaps TRBD2 as D (6 bases). The V end was cut by 9 bases, the J end by 2 bases, with 14 bases between. Germline CDR1 is MNHEY and CDR2 is SMNVEV (reference sequence). The CDR3 runs to 13 residues. The chain's CDR3 is CASGAGRTYEQYF. DNA for the CDR3: TGTGCCAGTGGGGCGGGGAGGACCTACGAGCAGTACTTC.

In this sample, this clone turned up once. This chain connects TRBV6-5 to TRBJ1-2; perhaps TRBD1 as D (6 bases). The CDR3 contains 14 residues. Trimming took off 0 bases at V and 8 bases at J, with 13 bases between the two ends. Germline V gene lookup returns CDR1 MNHEY and CDR2 SVGAGI. CDR3 DNA sequence: TGTGCCAGCAGTTACTCGAGCGGGGGGCAGGGCTACACCTTC. Its translation is CASSYSSGGQGYTF.